The present T cell receptor (beta chain) was sequenced within a study of T cells after yellow fever vaccination. Of note for this clonotype: Its antigen is undetermined.

Germline lookup yields CDR1 SGHTA and CDR2 FQGNSA. The CDR3 has 15 amino acids. Trimming cost V 6 bases and J 0 bases, with 13 bases left between them. Study findings and constraints: Clonotypes shared by both compartments, CD4 and CD8, made up a small share. After the booster, approximately 96% of CD4 and around nine tenths of CD8 primary-response clones were re-detected.

5'RACE template switching generated TCR cDNA, adding a universal primer site and UMIs. TCRdb passed the 5' RACE reads through MiXCR, listing each CDR3 protein once. The sample gives around 530,000 distinct CDR3 sequences, about 15% of which show up once; 17% is in the top ten. The sample was PBMCs, taken 5 to 6 days after the first yellow fever vaccination. The TCR sequence derives from a man between 18 and 35 years old who received the YFV17D yellow fever vaccine. The rearrangement links TRBV7-2 to TRBJ2-3; D is uncertain. CDR3 region: CASRDPGPSTDTQYF. Here the CDR3 DNA reads TGTGCCAGCAGGGACCCAGGACCAAGCACAGATACGCAGTATTTT.